This TCR beta chain was found in a study of T cells in Graves' hyperthyroidism and ophthalmopathy. This clonotype has only a few counts. V was pared by 3 bases and J by 5 bases, with 10 bases of the junction left unmatched. This CDR3 contains 16 residues. The investigators amplified TCR beta CDR3 regions from RNA transcripts. The primer set for the first-round RT-PCR of the TCR CDR3 was HTBI. MiXCR was run by TCRdb on the multiplex PCR reads, yielding one entry per CDR3 protein. This sample yields around 720,000 distinct CDR3 sequences, of which approximately 36% are seen a single time; 30% to 40% belongs to the top ten.

The sample taken for sequencing was blood. This TCR was recovered from a woman in her 40s with Graves' hyperthyroidism. This rearrangement joins TRBV12-3 or TRBV12-4 to TRBJ1-2, with 9 bases that match TRBD1. The CDR3 protein is CASSFVPDRGIYGYTF. In nucleotides, the CDR3 is TGTGCCAGCAGTTTTGTCCCCGACAGGGGGATTTATGGCTACACCTTC.